This TCR beta chain was recorded in a study of cytomegalovirus exposure and HLA in healthy donors (dated by TCRdb to about 2017). Regarding the study in general: According to an earlier analysis of a few hundred of the donors, about 179 million T cells yielded 120 million or so unique TCR beta sequences and about 300 Gb of sequence data. Roughly 300 gigabases of sequencing data and tens of millions of unique TCR sequences were included in an early release covering several hundred HLA-typed donors. Of the 398 genotyped donors, approximately 81% were placed in the genetic ancestry cluster associated with self-reported Caucasian donors. The aim of the study was to test whether cataloging public T cell receptors could identify signatures of past pathogen exposure. Using immunosequencing, the study profiled T cell repertoires from 666 subjects and related those repertoires to cytomegalovirus serostatus. Besides the first cohort of hundreds of subjects, a separate validation cohort made up of roughly 120 different subjects was used. To predict cytomegalovirus infection status, the study combined high-throughput TCR immunosequencing, statistical association of individual TCRs with disease status, and machine learning. In a later analysis, previously published TCR beta repertoires from about 640 donors were re-analyzed and high-resolution HLA genotyping was added so that TCR occurrence patterns could be studied. In the later analysis, no new phenotypic data were used to find candidate immune exposures; instead, reliance was placed on TCR beta sequences and their occurrence across donors. To decide whether each TCR beta V gene segment behaved as functional or pseudogenic, an earlier analysis of several hundred of the donors relied on high-throughput TCR beta sequencing. Donor age, sex, ethnicity and CMV serostatus were compiled alongside the repertoire data. In a later genetic analysis, genome-wide SNP genotypes for about 65% of the roughly 700 donors were used, and that subset was treated as a discovery cohort. All discovery cohort repertoires had been generated using a single sequencing platform. Class I and class II HLA loci were covered by the typing at four-digit resolution. Typing coverage differed by locus: A, B, C, DRB1 and DQB1 were typed in about 620-640 donors, DQA1 in about 560, DPA1 in some 570, and DPB1 in roughly 470. About five DR-DQ haplotypes were treated as single units for association and clustering because of strong linkage in the cohort. On average, about 200,000 unique TCR beta nucleotide sequences were sequenced per donor among some 420 genotyped donors of the cohort, with about 17% of those sequences being non-productive.

In total, fewer than 750 healthy bone marrow donors made up the cohort. Cohort members were all nominally healthy when sampled, although unrecorded immune exposures were likely present. The donor was CMV seropositive and was included in the group of approximately 310 seropositive cohort members. A peripheral blood sample was provided by each donor, and peripheral blood mononuclear cells were used for TCR beta sequencing. The Qiagen DNeasy Blood Extraction Kit was used to extract genomic DNA from the blood cell samples. Results and caveats for the whole study, not just this receptor: According to the authors, the approach could potentially be generalized to other disease states and immunological phenotypes. In a later analysis, TCR association rates were found to vary across HLA loci, with the most associated TCRs seen for DRB1 alleles and the fewest for HLA-C alleles. The study gave a list of 150 to 200 TCR beta chains associated with cytomegalovirus. Compared with the approximately 710-donor mean, donors in an Asian-associated ancestry cluster had fewer N-insertions in productive TCRs, according to a later genetic analysis. At a false discovery rate of 0.05, a later analysis linked 16,000 or so TCR beta sequences to specific HLA alleles. In vitro tests confirmed that three of the cytomegalovirus-associated TCR beta chains recognize cytomegalovirus antigens. According to a later analysis, most CMV-associated TCR beta chains appeared to be HLA-restricted, and the HLA associations seemed to be driven largely by CMV exposure. The cohort was sequenced for TCR beta chains only, and without alpha or paired-chain data the features that could be detected were limited. In an earlier analysis of around 600 of the donors, most TCR beta V segments were observed in productive rearrangements about 87% or about 30% of the time, broadly matching IMGT annotations. In both the original and validation cohorts, the classifier was reported to diagnose cytomegalovirus status with high specificity and sensitivity. Correlated functional status among segregating V segments might reflect linkage disequilibrium, but an unknown experimental factor could not be ruled out. A further reported finding was that TCR beta sequences accurately predicted the HLA-A and HLA-B alleles for most subjects in the first cohort. Because the 87-base-pair reads could not distinguish some IMGT-functional V segments, including TRBV6-2 and TRBV6-3, those segments were excluded. A later analysis reported that several top co-occurrence clusters appeared linked to parvovirus B19, influenza, CMV and Epstein-Barr virus. When HLA alleles, especially DR and DQ, strongly co-occurred, TCR associations were difficult to assign to individual alleles. A cluster of highly shared sequence variants was judged likely to be a technical artifact of the sequencing pipeline. Most TCR sequences were observed very rarely across donors, whereas some public TCRs were present in many individuals. HLA typing was unavailable for some donors at each locus, so association tests used only the typed subset. Immune exposure information for the cohort was limited to CMV serostatus. In a later genetic analysis, a missense DCLRE1C variant was associated with V-gene and J-gene trimming of TCR beta chains, and the association was replicated in an independent cohort. Compared with equally common non-associated chains, HLA-associated TCR beta chains in a later analysis were more clonally expanded and had lower generation probabilities. Because counts were too low, seventeen rarely observed V segments, including chromosome 9 orphons, were left out of the earlier analysis of approximately 500 of the donors. Presence/absence analyses assumed roughly uniform sequencing depth across donors, an assumption that may not hold.

Reading from cysteine to phenylalanine, the CDR3 counts 16 amino acids. Here the CDR3 DNA is all that survives: 48 bases in frame from base 1. V was cut back by 1 base and J by 4 bases, leaving a gap of 15 bases between them. The germline V gene gives CDR1 as SGHVS and CDR2 as FQNEAQ. The library was produced with the immunoSEQ multiplex PCR assay. For the multiplex PCR, a mixture combining 60 forward primers for TCR Vbeta segments and 13 reverse primers for TCR Jbeta segments was used. A multiplex PCR assay on genomic DNA amplified the CDR3 region of rearranged TCR beta genes. The Illumina HiSeq System was used to sequence the amplified TCR beta libraries as 87-base-pair reads. The source study handled its data this way. A later analysis counted approximately 76 million unique TCR beta chains across the 550 to 800 repertoires, and 10 million to 12 million of these chains were shared by at least two donors. Raw reads were error-corrected and collapsed into unique sequences by a nearest-neighbor algorithm in which closely related sequences were merged to remove PCR and sequencing errors. V, D and J gene segments were assigned by aligning CDR3 sequences to IMGT reference sequences. For a sequence to be retained, at least a six-nucleotide match to both a V gene segment and a J gene segment was required. Rearrangements were called productive when the CDR3 lacked stop codons and stayed in frame with V and J; all others were non-productive. Following IMGT convention, CDR3 was defined as the stretch from the second conserved V-encoded cysteine to the conserved J-encoded phenylalanine. The earlier analysis of roughly 590 of the donors excluded any sequence lacking an unambiguous match to a single V gene segment. An earlier analysis of 500 to 700 of the donors classified V segments as functional when productive rearrangements were above 56.7% and as segregating when the standard deviation between donors was above 5%. A statistical classification framework was built to diagnose cytomegalovirus status from the catalog of TCR beta chain sequences. A later analysis assigned V and J genes by comparing TCR nucleotide sequences with IMGT/GENE-DB human TR gene sequences. The TCRdist pipeline was used in a later analysis to assign CDR3 sequences and most-parsimonious VDJ recombination scenarios. In a later analysis, each TCR beta chain was defined by its CDR3 amino acid sequence together with its V-gene family, and reads without a unique V-gene family were excluded. To address suspected cross-contamination and a sequencing artifact, a later analysis removed roughly 580 highly shared, low-generation-probability nucleotide sequences. In a later analysis, a clonal expansion index for each public chain was calculated from normalized within-repertoire ranks of inferred template counts. A later analysis computed generation probabilities with a VDJ recombination model fitted to out-of-frame rearrangements, and checked the results against IGoR. A later analysis scored TCR-TCR, TCR-HLA and TCR-CMV co-occurrence with hypergeometric tests, applying a repertoire-size bias correction to TCR pairs. A later analysis estimated false discovery rates by permuting HLA or CMV assignments 20 times. In a later analysis, co-occurring TCRs were grouped with DBSCAN, and TCRdist sequence similarity was added when clustering was performed within HLA-allele-positive subsets. Repertoires with fewer than 30,000 or more than 120,000 public chains, plus five repertoires with anomalous nucleotide sharing, were excluded from co-occurrence clustering. TCRdb re-hosts the immuneACCESS table, in-frame sequences only. Its copies lack some clones; in the studies checked, an unresolved V gene accounts for under half of them, and the cause for the rest is not known. Clonal size and the V and J genes are those of that table, whereas D and trimming came from the DNA. The sample table records 200,000 to 300,000 clones; about four fifths of these occur just once. 2% to 2.5% of the sample lies in the top ten.

On this clone: The clone's antigen remains unknown. There are no base qualities to consult, and no much larger clone falls within one base.

The sequenced sample consisted of PBMCs. The rearranged chain carries TRBV7-8 and TRBJ2-3; TRBD2 might be the D gene, on 5 matching bases. This receptor was identified in a woman in her thirties or forties in good health and CMV-seropositive. CDR3 region: CASSLDTWETSDTQYF. The sequenced DNA is TGTGCCAGCAGCTTAGATACGTGGGAGACGTCAGATACGCAGTATTTT.